This T cell receptor (beta chain) was sequenced in a study of T cells in Graves' hyperthyroidism and ophthalmopathy. Amplified TCR beta CDR3 regions derived from RNA transcripts. HTBI primers were the set used in a first-round RT-PCR of the TCR CDR3. From the multiplex PCR reads, TCRdb called clonotypes with MiXCR, one entry per CDR3 protein. The profile shows 300,000 to 400,000 distinct CDR3 sequences, about 14% of them singletons. Sequenced input: blood. This clonotype was sampled from a woman aged 30 to 39 with Graves' ophthalmopathy.

CDR3 in DNA: TGTGCCACCAGTGATGACCACGCCGGACCCGCTAACTATGGCTACACCTTC. It translates to CATSDDHAGPANYGYTF. The V and J genes are TRBV24-1 and TRBJ1-2; D ambiguous. Trimming took 3 bases from V and 0 from J, leaving 16 bases between them. Germline assignment: CDR1 KGHDR and CDR2 SFDVKD. This CDR3 contains 17 residues.